The clone carrying this T cell receptor (beta chain) has only a few counts. TCRdb processed the RT-PCR reads anew with MiXCR; each CDR3 protein has one entry. The table records fewer than 800,000 distinct CDR3 sequences, approximately 15% of them present only once. Germline lookup yields CDR1 LGHNA and CDR2 YSLEER. This CDR3 has 19 residues. Trimming shortened V by 2 bases and J by 0 bases, and 20 bases separated the two germline ends. Sequencing was done on a sample of memory CD4+ T cells from blood. The rearrangement uses TRBV4-3 and TRBJ1-3, with D possibly TRBD1 on 5 matching bases. The TCR was taken from a female donor in good health, serving as a healthy control. The CDR3 DNA reads TGCGCCAGCAGCCAACTTTCCGGGGGGGGAATAGGCTCTGGAAACACCATATATTTT. It specifies CASSQLSGGGIGSGNTIYF.